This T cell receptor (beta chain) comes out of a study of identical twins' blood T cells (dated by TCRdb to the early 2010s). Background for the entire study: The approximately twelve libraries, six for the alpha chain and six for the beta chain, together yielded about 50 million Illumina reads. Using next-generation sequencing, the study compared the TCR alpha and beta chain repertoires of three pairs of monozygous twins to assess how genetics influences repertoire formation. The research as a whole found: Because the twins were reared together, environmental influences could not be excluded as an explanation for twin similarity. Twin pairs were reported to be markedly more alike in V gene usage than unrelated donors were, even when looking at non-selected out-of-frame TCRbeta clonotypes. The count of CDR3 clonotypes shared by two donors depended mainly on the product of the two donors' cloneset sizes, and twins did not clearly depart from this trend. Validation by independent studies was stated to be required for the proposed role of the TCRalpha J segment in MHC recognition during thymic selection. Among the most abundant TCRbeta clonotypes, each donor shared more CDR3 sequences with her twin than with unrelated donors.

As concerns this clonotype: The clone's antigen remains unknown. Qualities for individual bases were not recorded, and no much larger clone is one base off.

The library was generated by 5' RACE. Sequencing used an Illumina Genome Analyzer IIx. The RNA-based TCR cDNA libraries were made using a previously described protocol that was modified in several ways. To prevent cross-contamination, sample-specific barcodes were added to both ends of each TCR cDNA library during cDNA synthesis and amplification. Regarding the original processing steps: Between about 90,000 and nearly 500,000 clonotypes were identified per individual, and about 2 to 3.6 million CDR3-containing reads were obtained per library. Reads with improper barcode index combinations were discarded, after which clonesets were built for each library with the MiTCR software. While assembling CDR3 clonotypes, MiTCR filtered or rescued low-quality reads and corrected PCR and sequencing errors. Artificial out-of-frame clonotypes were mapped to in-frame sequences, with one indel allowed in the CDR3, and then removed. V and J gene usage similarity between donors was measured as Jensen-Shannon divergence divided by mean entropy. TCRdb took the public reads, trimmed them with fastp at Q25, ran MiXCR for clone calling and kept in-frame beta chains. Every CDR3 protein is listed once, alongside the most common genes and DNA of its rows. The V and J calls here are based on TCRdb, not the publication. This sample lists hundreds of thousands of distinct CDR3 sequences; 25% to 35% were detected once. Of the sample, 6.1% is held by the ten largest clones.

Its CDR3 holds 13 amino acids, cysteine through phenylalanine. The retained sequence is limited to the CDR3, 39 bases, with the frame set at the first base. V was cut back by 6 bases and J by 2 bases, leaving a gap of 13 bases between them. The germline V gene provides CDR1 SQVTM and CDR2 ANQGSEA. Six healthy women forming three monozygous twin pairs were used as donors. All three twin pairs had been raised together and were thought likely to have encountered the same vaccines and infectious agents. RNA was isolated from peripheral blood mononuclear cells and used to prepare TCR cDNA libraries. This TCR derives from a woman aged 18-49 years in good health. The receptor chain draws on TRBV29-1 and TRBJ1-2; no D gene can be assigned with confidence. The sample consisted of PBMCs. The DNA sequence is TGCAGCGTCGATCAGGACGGGAACTATGGCTACACCTTC. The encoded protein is CSVDQDGNYGYTF. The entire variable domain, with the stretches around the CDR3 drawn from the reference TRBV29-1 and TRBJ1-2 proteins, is SAVISQKPSRDICQRGTSLTIQCQVDSQVTMMFWYRQQPGQSLTLIATANQGSEATYESGFVIDKFPISRPNLTFSTLTVSNMSPEDSSIYLCSVDQDGNYGYTFGSGTRLTVV.